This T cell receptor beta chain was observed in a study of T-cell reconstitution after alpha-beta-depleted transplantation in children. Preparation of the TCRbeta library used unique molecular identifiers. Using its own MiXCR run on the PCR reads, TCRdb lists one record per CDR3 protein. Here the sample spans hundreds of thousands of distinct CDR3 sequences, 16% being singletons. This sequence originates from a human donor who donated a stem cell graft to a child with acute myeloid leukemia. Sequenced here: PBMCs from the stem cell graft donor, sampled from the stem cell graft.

CDR3 protein: CASSLGTGIADTQYF. In nucleotides, the CDR3 is TGTGCCAGCAGCTTAGGAACAGGGATCGCAGATACGCAGTATTTT. The gene calls are TRBV11-3 and TRBJ2-3, with a possible D match to TRBD1 (6 bases). V was cut by 1 base and J by 4 bases, with 12 bases left in between. The germline gives CDR1 SGHNT, CDR2 YENEEA. The CDR3 is 15 residues long. Supplemented by reference TRBV11-3 and TRBJ2-3, the full variable domain reads EAGVVQSPRYKIIEKKQPVAFWCNPISGHNTLYWYLQNLGQGPELLIRYENEEAVDDSQLPKDRFSAERLKGVDSTLKIQPAELGDSAVYLCASSLGTGIADTQYFGPGTRLTVL.